This T cell receptor beta chain was profiled in a study of radiotherapy plus CTLA-4 blockade in lung cancer. The study's findings and limits: Subsequent to radiotherapy plus ipilimumab, tumor-derived TCR clones underwent expansion in blood.

Method: immunoSEQ multiplex PCR; TCRdb's copy keeps in-frame clones and lacks some. The top ten hold about a fifth of the sample, which has tens of thousands of clones, over 55% seen once. Focal radiation plus CTLA-4 blockade with ipilimumab was administered to patients who had chemo-refractory metastatic non-small-cell lung cancer. This clone occurred once. Antigen unknown. The specimen comprised peripheral blood, sampled from a patient treated with radiotherapy plus ipilimumab. The sequence was collected from a human donor with non-small cell lung cancer who had a partial response to radiotherapy plus ipilimumab.

CDR3 residues: CASPSDSPGYEQYF. Here the CDR3 DNA reads TGTGCCAGCCCGTCTGACAGTCCAGGCTACGAGCAGTACTTC. The chain combines TRBV6-5 with TRBJ2-7, with a weak D call TRBD1 (5 bases). This CDR3 has 14 amino acids. Trimming removed 8 bases from V and 3 bases from J, with 17 bases in between. Germline values: CDR1 MNHEY, CDR2 SVGAGI.